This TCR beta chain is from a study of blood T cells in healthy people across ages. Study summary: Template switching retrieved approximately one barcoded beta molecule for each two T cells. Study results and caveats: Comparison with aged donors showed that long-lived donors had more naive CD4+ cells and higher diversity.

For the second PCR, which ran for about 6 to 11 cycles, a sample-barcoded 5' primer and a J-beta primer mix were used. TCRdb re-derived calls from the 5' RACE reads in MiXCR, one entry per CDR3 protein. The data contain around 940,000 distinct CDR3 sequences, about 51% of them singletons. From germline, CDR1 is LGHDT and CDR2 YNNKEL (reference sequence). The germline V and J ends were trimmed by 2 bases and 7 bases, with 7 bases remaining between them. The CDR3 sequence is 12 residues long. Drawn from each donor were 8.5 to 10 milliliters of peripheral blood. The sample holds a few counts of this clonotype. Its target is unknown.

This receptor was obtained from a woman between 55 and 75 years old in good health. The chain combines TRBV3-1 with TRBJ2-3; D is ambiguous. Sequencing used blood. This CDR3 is CASSQLGYTQYF. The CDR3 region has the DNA TGTGCCAGCAGCCAATTAGGATATACGCAGTATTTT.